The 32 T cell receptor beta chains in this list originate from one sample, sequenced in a study of CD8 T cells in Susac syndrome. Random hexamers were used to reverse transcribe the RNA input (about 0.5 to 1 ug). A single record per CDR3 protein comes from TCRdb applying MiXCR to the immunoSEQ multiplex PCR reads. The sample has roughly 140,000 distinct CDR3 sequences, 90% to 95% seen once. The sample taken for sequencing was CD8+ T cells from PBMCs. These receptors all stem from a human donor in good health.

The CDR3 protein is CSARAHNLEQYF. CDR3 sequence (DNA): TGCAGTGCTAGGGCCCATAACTTAGAGCAGTACTTC. The chain joins TRBV20-1 to TRBJ2-7; D unclear. This CDR3 region has 12 residues. CDR1 is DFQATT, CDR2 SNEGSKA, per germline (reference sequence). V lost 3 bases and J 7 bases, leaving 13 bases between the germline ends.

CDR3 region: CATSETVSSRSQQFF. The CDR3 coding sequence is TGTGCCACCAGTGAGACAGTTTCTTCACGTTCTCAGCAGTTCTTC. The V and J genes are TRBV24-1 and TRBJ2-1, with D perhaps matching TRBD1 (5 bases). CDR1 and CDR2 (germline): KGHDR, SFDVKD. The CDR3 has 15 amino acids. Trimming removed 4 bases from V and 11 bases from J, with 20 bases in between.

CDR3 sequence: CASSFFPGGGISYNEQFF. The CDR3 coding sequence is TGTGCCAGCAGCTTCTTCCCTGGGGGAGGGATCTCCTACAATGAGCAGTTCTTC. The rearrangement uses TRBV13 and TRBJ2-1; 7 nucleotides agree with TRBD2. CDR1 and CDR2 (germline): PRHDT, FYEKMQ (reference sequence). This CDR3 contains 18 residues. V lost 3 bases, J lost 0 bases, and 11 bases stayed unmatched.

The chain uses TRBV6-1 and TRBJ1-1; the D is unclear. This CDR3 spans 16 amino acids. CDR1 and CDR2 from the germline V gene are MNHNS and SASEGT. V was shortened by 2 bases and J by 1 base, with 14 bases between the two germline ends. Here the CDR3 reads CASSETRTVPNTEAFF. The CDR3 DNA reads TGTGCCAGCAGTGAAACCCGGACTGTGCCGAACACTGAAGCTTTCTTT.

V usage is TRBV28 and J usage is TRBJ2-1; D is undetermined. Trimming pared 6 bases from V and 6 bases from J, leaving 6 bases between. The CDR3 is 11 residues long. The germline V gene has CDR1 MDHEN and CDR2 SYDVKM. CDR3 sequence: CASSHPNEQFF. In nucleotides, the CDR3 is TGTGCCAGCAGCCATCCCAATGAGCAGTTCTTC.

J is TRBJ2-7 and V is TRBV7-3; the match to TRBD2 covers 7 bases. This CDR3 is 14 amino acids long. The trim removed 5 bases at V and 4 bases at J, leaving 8 bases unmatched. Germline V gene lookup returns CDR1 SGHTA and CDR2 FQGTGA. The CDR3: CASSPWAGDYEQYF. The CDR3 region has the DNA TGTGCCAGCAGCCCCTGGGCGGGGGATTACGAGCAGTACTTC.

The genes are TRBV29-1 and TRBJ1-1; no reliable D call. The CDR3 has 11 residues. V was shortened by 4 bases and J by 5 bases, with 8 bases between the two germline ends. The V gene's germline CDR1 is SQVTM and CDR2 ANQGSEA. The CDR3 loop is CSVATGTEAFF. The CDR3 bases are TGCAGCGTTGCTACGGGAACTGAAGCTTTCTTT. The entire variable domain, with the rest obtained from reference TRBV29-1 and TRBJ1-1, is as follows: SAVISQKPSRDICQRGTSLTIQCQVDSQVTMMFWYRQQPGQSLTLIATANQGSEATYESGFVIDKFPISRPNLTFSTLTVSNMSPEDSSIYLCSVATGTEAFFGQGTRLTVV.

This chain connects TRBV27 to TRBJ2-3, with 11 bases matching TRBD2. The CDR3 runs to 14 residues. V was clipped by 8 bases and J by 5 bases; unmatched bases: 6. The germline V gene encodes CDR1 MNHEY and CDR2 SMNVEV (reference sequence). CDR3 nucleotide sequence: TGTGCCAGCGGGTTAGCGGGAGGGAGAGATACGCAGTATTTT. As protein: CASGLAGGRDTQYF.

The J gene is TRBJ2-1, the V gene TRBV19, with a weak D call TRBD2 (6 bases). Per the germline V gene, CDR1 is LNHDA and CDR2 is SQIVND (reference sequence). The CDR3 sequence is 14 residues long. The V gene lost 1 base and the J gene lost 4 bases, with 8 bases spanning the gap. CDR3 sequence: CASSIVEGYNEQFF. The CDR3 DNA sequence: TGTGCCAGTAGTATAGTGGAGGGTTACAATGAGCAGTTCTTC.

The chain is built from TRBV20-1 and TRBJ1-2; tentative D call: TRBD1 (5 bases). This CDR3 is built from 11 residues. Deletions cut 4 bases from V and 6 bases from J, with 9 bases between. CDR1 is DFQATT, CDR2 SNEGSKA, per germline (reference sequence). The CDR3 loop is CSAIRGDGYTF. CDR3 nucleotide sequence: TGCAGTGCTATTAGGGGAGATGGCTACACCTTC.

The count of this clonotype is one. The J gene is TRBJ2-4, the V gene TRBV11-2; TRBD2 might be the D (5 bases). V gave up 4 bases and J gave up 0 bases, with 13 bases separating them. The length of the CDR3 is 16 residues. Germline CDR1 SGHAT, CDR2 FQNNGV. The CDR3 nucleotides read TGTGCCAGCAGCTCCTTTGAGGGCATAGCCAAAAACATTCAGTACTTC. This codes for CASSSFEGIAKNIQYF.

The chain carries TRBV12-3 or TRBV12-4 and TRBJ2-1; D may be TRBD2 (6 bases). CDR3 length: 15 residues. V shed 4 bases and J shed 0 bases, with 10 bases lying between them. CDR3 sequence reads: CASSSAGSSYNEQFF. In DNA, the CDR3 is TGTGCCAGCAGTTCAGCGGGCAGCTCCTACAATGAGCAGTTCTTC.

The chain is built from TRBV13 and TRBJ2-3; 8 nucleotides match TRBD2. The germline V gene has CDR1 PRHDT and CDR2 FYEKMQ (reference sequence). The length of the CDR3 is 17 residues. Unmatched junction bases numbered 11, after V lost 4 bases and J lost 2 bases. CDR3 protein: CASSSAFEREITDTQYF. The DNA for the CDR3 is TGTGCCAGCAGCTCCGCCTTCGAGCGGGAGATCACAGATACGCAGTATTTT.

This clonotype was observed a single time. The chain links TRBV7-6 to TRBJ2-7, with 7 positions matching TRBD2. The CDR3 has 15 residues. The junction had 8 bases not matched to a gene; V was cut back by 3 bases and J by 3 bases. Germline CDR1 and CDR2: SGHVS and FNYEAQ. Here the CDR3 reads CASSLASGTFYEQYF. The CDR3 DNA follows: TGTGCCAGCAGCTTGGCTAGCGGAACCTTCTACGAGCAGTACTTC.

This rearrangement joins TRBV9 to TRBJ2-7, with D possibly being TRBD2 (6 bases). The CDR3 length is 14 residues. The ends were cut back, 0 bases at V and 7 bases at J, with 14 bases in the middle. CDR1 and CDR2 from the germline V gene are SGDLS and YYNGEE. This CDR3 reads CASSVVGSSIEQYF. The CDR3 DNA reads as TGTGCCAGCAGCGTAGTCGGGAGTTCGATAGAGCAGTACTTC.

The sample holds one count of this clonotype. This chain connects TRBV9 to TRBJ2-3; perhaps D is TRBD1 or TRBD2 (5 bases each). This CDR3 has 16 residues. Germline lookup yields CDR1 SGDLS and CDR2 YYNGEE. V lost 4 bases to trimming and J lost 0 bases, with 15 bases between them. CDR3 DNA sequence: TGTGCCAGCAGCTTCCTAAGGGGCGGGAGCACAGATACGCAGTATTTT. Its protein is CASSFLRGGSTDTQYF.

J is TRBJ2-7 and V is TRBV4-2; no definite D call. The germline V and J ends were trimmed by 0 bases and 3 bases, with 12 bases remaining between them. Germline CDR1 reads LGHNA; CDR2 reads YNFKEQ. The CDR3 is made up of 15 amino acids. The CDR3 sequence: CASSQEYDRNYEQYF. In DNA, the CDR3 is TGTGCCAGCAGCCAAGAATACGACCGGAACTACGAGCAGTACTTC.

The chain has TRBV28 and TRBJ1-5; no definite D call. Germline lookup yields CDR1 MDHEN and CDR2 SYDVKM. V gave up 5 bases and J gave up 9 bases, with 17 bases separating them. The CDR3 runs to 14 residues. CDR3 in amino acids: CASSQDVTSGPQHF. The CDR3 coding sequence is TGTGCCAGCAGTCAGGACGTCACCTCAGGGCCCCAGCATTTT.

The V call is TRBV29-1, the J call TRBJ2-2; the D gene is possibly TRBD2 (6 bases). The CDR3 spans 13 residues. The V gene lost 6 bases and the J gene lost 1 base, with 9 bases spanning the gap. Germline assignment: CDR1 SQVTM and CDR2 ANQGSEA. CDR3 protein: CSVLSGNTGELFF. CDR3 nucleotides: TGCAGCGTCCTTAGCGGGAACACCGGGGAGCTGTTTTTT.

This chain joins TRBV28 and TRBJ1-1; D call uncertain. The ends were cut back, 4 bases at V and 8 bases at J, with 8 bases in the middle. This CDR3 spans 11 amino acids. The germline gives CDR1 MDHEN, CDR2 SYDVKM. The CDR3: CASSWNQEAFF. CDR3 in DNA: TGTGCCAGCAGTTGGAATCAAGAAGCTTTCTTT.

The chain joins TRBV7-9 to TRBJ2-1; D uncertain. This CDR3 has 18 residues. Germline V lookup: CDR1 SEHNR, CDR2 FQNEAQ (reference sequence). V was shortened by 4 bases and J by 2 bases, with 21 bases between the two germline ends. Here the CDR3 reads CASSSTGQAQRTYNEQFF. CDR3 bases: TGTGCCAGCAGCTCCACCGGGCAAGCCCAGAGGACCTACAATGAGCAGTTCTTC. The entire variable domain, with the rest obtained from reference TRBV7-9 and TRBJ2-1, is as follows: DTGVSQNPRHKITKRGQNVTFRCDPISEHNRLYWYRQTLGQGPEFLTYFQNEAQLEKSRLLSDRFSAERPKGSFSTLEIQRTEQGDSAMYLCASSSTGQAQRTYNEQFFGPGTRLTVL.

The chain links TRBV20-1 to TRBJ1-2, with D possibly being TRBD1 (5 bases). V was trimmed by 6 bases and J by 2 bases, leaving 19 bases between them. The CDR3 extends over 15 amino acids. The V gene's germline CDR1 is DFQATT and CDR2 SNEGSKA (reference sequence). Here the CDR3 DNA reads TGCAGTGCCGGCAGAATGATAGGGACGAACTATGGCTACACCTTC. It is translated as CSAGRMIGTNYGYTF.

The chain uses TRBV20-1 and TRBJ2-2, with 10 bases lining up with TRBD2. Germline V gives CDR1 DFQATT, CDR2 SNEGSKA (reference sequence). V was pared by 0 bases and J by 7 bases, with 11 bases of the junction left unmatched. The CDR3 length is 17 residues. The DNA of the CDR3 is TGCAGTGCTAGAGATTTCGCTAGCGGGAGCGTGGGCGGGGAGCTGTTTTTT. Amino acid sequence: CSARDFASGSVGGELFF.

The chain recombines TRBV27 with TRBJ2-1; D call uncertain. This CDR3 has 13 residues. Trimming stripped 10 bases from V and 9 bases from J, with 19 bases between. Germline-derived CDR1 and CDR2 are MNHEY and SMNVEV (reference sequence). CDR3 protein: CATLGSMVGEQFF. In DNA form, the CDR3 reads TGTGCCACACTGGGGTCAATGGTCGGTGAGCAGTTCTTC.

This chain uses TRBV6-2 or TRBV6-3 with TRBJ2-7, with a tentative D call TRBD2 (6 bases). The CDR3 runs to 13 residues. Trimming pared 4 bases from V and 3 bases from J, leaving 10 bases between. The germline CDR1 and CDR2 sequences are MNHEY and SVGEGT. CDR3 DNA: TGTGCCAGCAGTTGGGACTCTCGCTACGAGCAGTACTTC. Protein: CASSWDSRYEQYF.

The chain joins TRBV30 to TRBJ2-3; TRBD2 aligns across 10 bases. The trim removed 2 bases at V and 2 bases at J, leaving 10 bases unmatched. Germline CDR1 is GTSNPN and CDR2 is SVGIG (reference sequence). The CDR3 has 17 amino acids. This CDR3 reads CAWSRLGAGGPTDTQYF. In nucleotides, the CDR3 is TGTGCCTGGAGTCGACTGGGAGCGGGAGGGCCCACAGATACGCAGTATTTT.

The chain joins TRBV19 to TRBJ2-7, with D maybe TRBD1 (6 bases). Per the germline V gene, CDR1 is LNHDA and CDR2 is SQIVND (reference sequence). CDR3 length equals 12 residues. Trimming pared 9 bases from V and 3 bases from J, leaving 12 bases between. The CDR3 sequence: CASRQAGYEQYF. CDR3 nucleotide sequence: TGTGCCAGCCGACAGGCCGGCTACGAGCAGTACTTC.

This rearrangement joins TRBV29-1 to TRBJ2-7; TRBD1 agrees at 9 bases. Germline V gene data show CDR1 as SQVTM and CDR2 as ANQGSEA. The J segment lost 7 bases and the V segment lost 4 bases, leaving 2 bases of the junction unmatched. CDR3 length: 11 residues. The CDR3 is CSVGQGEEQYF. DNA of the CDR3: TGCAGCGTTGGACAGGGGGAGGAGCAGTACTTC.

V and J are TRBV6-5 and TRBJ2-3; no reliable D call. The length of the CDR3 is 14 residues. Germline loops: CDR1 MNHEY, CDR2 SVGAGI. The V end was cut by 0 bases, the J end by 6 bases, with 10 bases between. The chain's CDR3 is CASSYSAAGDTQYF. Here the CDR3 DNA reads TGTGCCAGCAGTTACTCGGCTGCCGGGGATACGCAGTATTTT.

This chain joins TRBV7-3 and TRBJ2-5, with D possibly being TRBD1 or TRBD2 (5 bases each). The V end was cut by 5 bases, the J end by 2 bases, with 15 bases between. Germline assignment: CDR1 SGHTA and CDR2 FQGTGA. This CDR3 is built from 15 residues. CDR3 coding DNA: TGTGCCAGCAGCCTCGGCGGTGGGGGTCAAGAGACCCAGTACTTC. Amino acids: CASSLGGGGQETQYF.

Details on this clonotype: One end of the junction is discordant with germline, which a read error may explain. The chain recombines TRBV19 with TRBJ2-3, with D uncertain. This CDR3 contains 9 residues. Germline values: CDR1 LNHDA, CDR2 SQIVND (reference sequence). The CDR3 here is CASSPGHTF. Here the CDR3 DNA reads TGTGCCAGTAGTCCGGGCCACACTTTT.

J is TRBJ1-1 and V is TRBV28; D is possibly TRBD1 (6 bases). V lost 6 bases, J lost 3 bases, and 11 bases lay in between. There are 13 residues in the CDR3. The V gene's germline CDR1 is MDHEN and CDR2 SYDVKM. The DNA of the CDR3 is TGTGCCAGCAGCTTCGGACAGTACACTGAAGCTTTCTTT. It codes for CASSFGQYTEAFF.